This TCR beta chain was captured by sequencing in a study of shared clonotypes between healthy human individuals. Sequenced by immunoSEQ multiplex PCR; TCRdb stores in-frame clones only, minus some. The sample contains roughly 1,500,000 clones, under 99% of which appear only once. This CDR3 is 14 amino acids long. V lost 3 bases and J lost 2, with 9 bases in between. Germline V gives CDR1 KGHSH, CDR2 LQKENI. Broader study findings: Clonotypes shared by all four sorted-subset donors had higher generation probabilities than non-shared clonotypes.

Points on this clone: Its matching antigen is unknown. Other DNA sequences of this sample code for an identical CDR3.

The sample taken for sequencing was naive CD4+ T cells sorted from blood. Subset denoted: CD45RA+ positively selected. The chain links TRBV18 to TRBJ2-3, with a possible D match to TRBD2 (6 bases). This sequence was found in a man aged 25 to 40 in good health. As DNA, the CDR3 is TGTGCCAGCTCACCTCGGGACTTCACAGATACGCAGTATTTT. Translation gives CASSPRDFTDTQYF.